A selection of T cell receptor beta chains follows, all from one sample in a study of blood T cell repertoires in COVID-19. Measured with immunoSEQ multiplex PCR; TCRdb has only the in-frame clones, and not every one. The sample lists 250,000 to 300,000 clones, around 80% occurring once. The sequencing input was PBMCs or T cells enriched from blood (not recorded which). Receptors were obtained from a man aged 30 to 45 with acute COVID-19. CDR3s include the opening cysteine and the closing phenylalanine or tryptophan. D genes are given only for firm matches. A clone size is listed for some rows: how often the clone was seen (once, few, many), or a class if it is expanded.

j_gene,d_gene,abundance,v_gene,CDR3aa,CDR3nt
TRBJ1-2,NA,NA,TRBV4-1,CASSHVTGSGYGYTF,TGCGCCAGCAGCCACGTCACGGGGTCGGGCTATGGCTACACCTTC
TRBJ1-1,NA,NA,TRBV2,CASKGGTEAFF,TGTGCCAGCAAAGGGGGCACTGAAGCTTTCTTT
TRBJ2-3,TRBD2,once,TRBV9,CASSVGGLAGANRDTQYF,TGTGCCAGCAGCGTAGGTGGACTAGCGGGCGCCAATAGAGATACGCAGTATTTT
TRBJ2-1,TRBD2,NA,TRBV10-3,CAISDVVERGDNEQFF,TGTGCCATCAGTGATGTCGTAGAGCGGGGAGACAATGAGCAGTTCTTC
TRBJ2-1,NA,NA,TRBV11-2,CAGSLGASYNEQFF,TGTGCCGGCAGCTTAGGGGCAAGCTACAATGAGCAGTTCTTC
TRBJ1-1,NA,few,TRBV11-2,CASSLTDRGEAFF,TGTGCCAGCAGCTTAACGGATCGAGGAGAAGCTTTCTTT
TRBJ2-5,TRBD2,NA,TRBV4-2,CASSQPGGETQYF,TGTGCCAGCAGCCAACCCGGGGGGGAGACCCAGTACTTC
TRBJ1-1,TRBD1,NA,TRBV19,CASSSGGTEAFF,TGTGCCAGTAGCTCAGGGGGCACTGAAGCTTTCTTT
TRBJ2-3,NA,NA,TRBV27,CASSLTSATDTQYF,TGTGCCAGCAGTTTAACTAGTGCCACAGATACGCAGTATTTT
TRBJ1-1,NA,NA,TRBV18,CASSPKSQGGVKAFF,TGTGCCAGCTCACCAAAATCACAGGGTGGAGTGAAGGCTTTCTTT
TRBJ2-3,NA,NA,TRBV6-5,CASRTGQRFTDTQYF,TGTGCCAGCAGAACAGGACAGCGCTTCACAGATACGCAGTATTTT
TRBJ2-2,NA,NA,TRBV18,CASSPVEFGTGELFF,TGTGCCAGCTCACCAGTAGAGTTCGGCACCGGGGAGCTGTTTTTT
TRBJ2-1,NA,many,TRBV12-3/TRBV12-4,CASRTRSDTEQFF,TGTGCCAGCAGGACTAGGTCGGATACTGAGCAGTTCTTC
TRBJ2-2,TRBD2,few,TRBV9,CASSVTGLAVTGELFF,TGTGCCAGCAGCGTCACGGGACTAGCGGTCACCGGGGAGCTGTTTTTT
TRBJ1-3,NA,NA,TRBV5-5,CASRQQSSGNTIYF,TGTGCCAGCAGACAACAAAGCTCTGGAAACACCATATATTTT
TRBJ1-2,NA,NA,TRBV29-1,CSVESEGRGSF,TGCAGCGTTGAGAGTGAGGGCCGCGGCTCCTTC
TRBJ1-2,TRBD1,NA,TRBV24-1,CATRGDSANGYTF,TGTGCCACCAGGGGGGACAGTGCGAACGGCTACACCTTC
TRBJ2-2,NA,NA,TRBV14,CASNNGLWRSGELFF,TGTGCCAGCAATAACGGGCTTTGGAGGTCCGGGGAGCTGTTTTTT
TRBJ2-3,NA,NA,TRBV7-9,CASSLGLVNTDTQYF,TGTGCCAGCAGCTTAGGACTCGTCAACACAGATACGCAGTATTTT
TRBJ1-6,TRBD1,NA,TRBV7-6,CASSLGGQGANSPLHF,TGTGCCAGCAGCTTAGGGGGACAGGGTGCTAATTCACCCCTCCACTTT
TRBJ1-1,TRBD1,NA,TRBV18,CASSQTQGEIWRGHTEAFF,TGTGCCAGCTCCCAAACACAGGGGGAAATTTGGCGAGGGCACACTGAAGCTTTCTTT
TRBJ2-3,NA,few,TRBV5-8,CASSPNLAGLTDTQYF,TGTGCCAGCAGCCCTAATTTGGCGGGGCTCACAGATACGCAGTATTTT
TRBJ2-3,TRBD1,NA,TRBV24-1,CATGPGQSTDTQYF,TGTGCCACCGGGCCGGGACAGAGCACAGATACGCAGTATTTT
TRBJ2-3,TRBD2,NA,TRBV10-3,CAISESASGSTDTQYF,TGTGCCATCAGTGAGTCGGCTAGCGGGAGCACAGATACGCAGTATTTT
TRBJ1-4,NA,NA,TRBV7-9,CASSLLQVEKLFF,TGTGCCAGCAGCTTACTACAGGTAGAAAAACTGTTTTTT
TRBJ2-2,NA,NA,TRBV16,CASSYGRGTGELFF,TGTGCCAGCAGCTACGGACGAGGGACCGGGGAGCTGTTTTTT
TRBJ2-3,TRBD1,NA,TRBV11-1,CASSLAGQGTDTQYF,TGTGCCAGCAGCTTAGCGGGACAGGGCACAGATACGCAGTATTTT
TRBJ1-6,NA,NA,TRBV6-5,CASSYERRPYNSPLHF,TGTGCCAGCAGTTACGAAAGGAGACCTTATAATTCACCCCTCCACTTT
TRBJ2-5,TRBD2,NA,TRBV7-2,CASRRGGLSQETQYF,TGTGCCAGCAGGCGGGGGGGGCTCTCTCAAGAGACCCAGTACTTC
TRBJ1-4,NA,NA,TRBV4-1,CASSQALWGRVEKLFF,TGCGCCAGCAGCCAAGCGTTGTGGGGGCGCGTCGAAAAACTGTTTTTT
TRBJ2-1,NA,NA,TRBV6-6,CASSHNRRGSSYNEQFF,TGTGCCAGCAGTCACAACCGTCGGGGTAGCTCCTACAATGAGCAGTTCTTC
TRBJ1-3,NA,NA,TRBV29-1,CSGGMGSSGNTIYF,TGCAGCGGAGGGATGGGCTCCTCTGGAAACACCATATATTTT
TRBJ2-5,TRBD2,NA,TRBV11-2,CASSLGELAETETQYF,TGTGCCAGCAGCTTGGGTGAACTAGCGGAGACGGAGACCCAGTACTTC
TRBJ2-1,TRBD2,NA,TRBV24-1,CATSDRTSAANEQFF,TGTGCCACCAGTGATCGGACTAGCGCCGCGAATGAGCAGTTCTTC
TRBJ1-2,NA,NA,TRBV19,CATAPGQNYGYTF,TGTGCCACCGCCCCGGGACAAAACTATGGCTACACCTTC
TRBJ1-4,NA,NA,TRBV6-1,CASSEGSGNEKLFF,TGTGCCAGCAGTGAGGGGTCAGGGAATGAAAAACTGTTTTTT
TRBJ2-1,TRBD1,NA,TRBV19,CASEQGSHNEQFF,TGTGCCAGTGAACAGGGGAGCCACAATGAGCAGTTCTTC
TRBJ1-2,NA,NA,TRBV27,CASSLQGQHYGYTF,TGTGCCAGCAGTCTTCAAGGACAACACTATGGCTACACCTTC
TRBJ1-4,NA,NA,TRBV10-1,CASRRFNEKLFF,TGCGCCAGCAGGCGGTTTAATGAAAAACTGTTTTTT
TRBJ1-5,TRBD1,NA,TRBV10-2,CASRSRDSLAYSNQPQHF,TGCGCCAGCCGTTCGAGGGACAGCCTAGCTTATAGCAATCAGCCCCAGCATTTT
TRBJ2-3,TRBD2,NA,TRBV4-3,CASSQVAGGAIDTQYF,TGCGCCAGCAGCCAAGTTGCGGGAGGTGCCATCGACACGCAGTATTTT
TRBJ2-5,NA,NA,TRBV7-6,CASSFPASPQYF,TGTGCCAGCAGCTTCCCGGCTAGCCCCCAGTACTTC
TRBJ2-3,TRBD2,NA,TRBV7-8,CASSPPSGRALTDTQYF,TGTGCCAGCAGCCCGCCGAGCGGGAGGGCCCTCACAGATACGCAGTATTTT
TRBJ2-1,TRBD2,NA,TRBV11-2,CASTTGTRNEQFF,TGTGCCAGCACCACCGGGACTAGAAATGAGCAGTTCTTC
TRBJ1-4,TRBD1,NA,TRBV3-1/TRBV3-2,CASSKTTGGTNEKLFF,TGTGCCAGCAGCAAGACTACAGGGGGGACTAATGAAAAACTGTTTTTT
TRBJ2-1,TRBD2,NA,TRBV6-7,CASSYSPPAGEGEQFF,TGTGCCAGCAGTTACTCGCCCCCAGCGGGAGAGGGTGAGCAGTTCTTC
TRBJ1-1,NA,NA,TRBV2,CASTTDRKNTEAFF,TGTGCCAGCACAACAGACAGGAAGAACACTGAAGCTTTCTTT
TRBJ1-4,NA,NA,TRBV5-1,CASSRITPGDEKLFF,TGTGCCAGCAGCCGGATCACCCCGGGGGATGAAAAACTGTTTTTT
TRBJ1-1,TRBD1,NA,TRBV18,CASSPRTGATEAFF,TGTGCCAGCTCACCGAGGACAGGGGCCACTGAAGCTTTCTTT
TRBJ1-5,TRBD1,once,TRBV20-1,CSASTGAAGLRNQPQHF,TGCAGTGCTAGTACAGGGGCAGCTGGTTTGCGCAATCAGCCCCAGCATTTT
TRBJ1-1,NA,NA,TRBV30,CAWRGGFSTEAFF,TGTGCCTGGAGAGGCGGATTCTCCACTGAAGCTTTCTTT
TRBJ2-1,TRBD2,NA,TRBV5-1,CASSSLAGGPENEQFF,TGTGCCAGCAGCTCCTTAGCGGGAGGGCCAGAGAATGAGCAGTTCTTC
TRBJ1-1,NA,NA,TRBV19,CASSIRTLNTEAFF,TGTGCCAGTAGTATCCGGACATTGAACACTGAAGCTTTCTTT
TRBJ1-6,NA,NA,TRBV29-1,CSARDSTLVLHF,TGCAGCGCAAGAGACTCCACTCTTGTCCTCCACTTT
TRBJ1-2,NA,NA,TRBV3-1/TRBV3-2,CASSQVQVGGLQGGGYGYTF,TGTGCCAGCAGCCAAGTTCAGGTTGGCGGTTTACAGGGTGGTGGCTATGGCTACACCTTC
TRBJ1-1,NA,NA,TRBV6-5,CASSRQMNTEAFF,TGTGCCAGCAGTAGACAGATGAACACTGAAGCTTTCTTT
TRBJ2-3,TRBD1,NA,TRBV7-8,CASSTDRGTDTQYF,TGTGCCAGCAGCACAGACAGGGGCACAGATACGCAGTATTTT
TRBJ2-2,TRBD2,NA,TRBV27,CASSLGLEANTGELFF,TGTGCCAGCAGTCTTGGACTAGAAGCGAACACCGGGGAGCTGTTTTTT
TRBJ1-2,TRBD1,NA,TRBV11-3,CATHGGTGGAEGYTF,TGTGCCACCCACGGGGGGACAGGGGGCGCGGAGGGCTACACCTTC